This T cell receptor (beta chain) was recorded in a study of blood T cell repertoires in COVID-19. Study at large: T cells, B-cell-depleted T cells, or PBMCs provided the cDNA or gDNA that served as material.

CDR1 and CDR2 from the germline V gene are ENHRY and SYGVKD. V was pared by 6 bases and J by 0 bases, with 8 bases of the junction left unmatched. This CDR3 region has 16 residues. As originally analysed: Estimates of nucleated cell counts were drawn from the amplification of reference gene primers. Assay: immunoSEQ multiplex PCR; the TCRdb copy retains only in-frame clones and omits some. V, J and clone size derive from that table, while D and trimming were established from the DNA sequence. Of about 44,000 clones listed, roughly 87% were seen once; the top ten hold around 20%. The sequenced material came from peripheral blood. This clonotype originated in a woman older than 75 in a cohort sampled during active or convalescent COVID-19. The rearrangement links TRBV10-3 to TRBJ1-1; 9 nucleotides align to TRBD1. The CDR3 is CAIRGGQGGMNTEAFF. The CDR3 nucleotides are TGTGCCATCAGGGGGGGACAGGGAGGCATGAACACTGAAGCTTTCTTT.